Here is one TCR beta chain with its context. Its specificity is not known. Sequencing used cDNA as its template, made by extracting RNA and reverse transcribing it. Sequenced by immunoSEQ multiplex PCR; TCRdb stores in-frame clones only, minus some. Of 110,000 to 150,000 clones listed, approximately 86% are singletons. The record originates from a study of CD8+ T cells in alopecia areata. The wider study: Twice daily, treated patients received 5 to 10 mg of oral tofacitinib. Points from the study as a whole: Scalp samples also yield sequences from resident alphabeta T cells of normal skin.

The V and J ends lost 5 bases and 2 bases, in that order; junction bases with no gene match: 10. The CDR3 runs to 16 residues. In germline, CDR1 is MNHEY, CDR2 SMNVEV (reference sequence). Noted treatment: oral pan-JAK inhibitor, 5-10 mg twice daily. This sequence joins TRBV27 and TRBJ2-3, with 7 bases matching TRBD2. The clonotype was recovered from a human donor with alopecia areata. Sequences were derived from CD8+ T cells sorted from blood, sampled at week 4, from a patient treated with tofacitinib. The CDR3 region has the DNA TGTGCCAGCAGTCCCATGCTAGCGGAAGACACAGATACGCAGTATTTT. Translating it yields CASSPMLAEDTDTQYF.